The 31 T cell receptor beta chains presented below share a single source sample, sequenced in a study of tumor-infiltrating lymphocytes in primary liver carcinoma (dated 2017 in TCRdb). Sequencing took place on an Illumina HiSeq 2500. A constant-region primer and ProtoScript II reverse transcriptase were used to reverse-transcribe TCRbeta-specific cDNA from roughly 0.55 ug total RNA. Three nested multiplex PCR rounds, following a slightly modified ARM-PCR procedure, were used to build the TCRbeta libraries. Each of the first two PCR rounds ran for roughly 9 cycles and used multiplex TRBV1-TRBV30 forward primers together with a Cbeta reverse primer. TCRdb reprocessing: public reads trimmed at Q25 with fastp, clones called with MiXCR, in-frame beta chains kept. Every CDR3 protein is listed once, alongside the most common genes and DNA of its rows. The sample profile shows about 100,000 distinct CDR3 sequences; approximately 68% of them were found once. 9% to 10% of the sample is held by the ten biggest clonotypes.

Total RNA and DNA were co-extracted from around 20-30 mg of bulk tissue with the AllPrep DNA/RNA mini kit, without cell sorting. The sequenced material came from liver tumor tissue from sampling region 5. What this sample's cell subset or site label stands for: tumor region T5, tumor centre. The receptors come from a woman between 55 and 75 years old with primary liver carcinoma and hepatitis B virus infection.

This clonotype appeared a few times. This CDR3 reads CASRLAGQPSYEQYF. Written as DNA, the CDR3 is TGTGCCAGCAGATTGGCGGGACAGCCCTCATACGAGCAGTACTTC. This chain connects TRBV11-2 to TRBJ2-7, with a tentative D call TRBD1 (7 bases). Trimming took 6 bases from V and 4 from J, leaving 19 bases between them. Germline V lookup: CDR1 SGHAT, CDR2 FQNNGV. The CDR3 covers 15 residues.

With respect to this clonotype: An end of the junction does not agree with germline; a read error may underlie this. The J gene is TRBJ1-1, the V gene TRBV29-1; D perhaps matches TRBD1 (6 bases). Germline values: CDR1 SQVTM, CDR2 ANQGSEA. The CDR3 is 15 amino acids. The CDR3 region has the DNA TGCAGCGTTTTTTCTTTCAGGGGTAAGAACATTGAAGCTCTCTTT. The encoded protein is CSVFSFRGKNIEALF.

Note on this clonotype: The CDR3 does not close with the conserved phenylalanine or tryptophan, likely indicating a read error. This chain connects TRBV10-3 to TRBJ2-1, with 8 bases lining up with TRBD2. The V and J ends lost 7 bases and 9 bases, in that order; junction bases with no gene match: 14. Germline lookup yields CDR1 ENHRY and CDR2 SYGVKD. The CDR3 has 15 residues. CDR3: CAIMASGPQGGEQFC. CDR3 nucleotide sequence: TGTGCCATCATGGCTAGCGGGCCTCAGGGCGGTGAGCAGTTCTGT.

About this clonotype itself: In this CDR3 the conserved last residue, phenylalanine or tryptophan, is missing, so a read error is likely. The DNA is left out, because the CDR3 cannot be placed on it with certainty; the CDR3 is given as TCRdb lists it. The chain recombines TRBV12-3 or TRBV12-4 with TRBJ1-1; the D call TRBD1 from the table was never checked on the DNA. The CDR3 is 13 amino acids long, termini counted. CDR3 sequence: CVSSRQGNTEVFY.

Details on this clonotype: Just one base apart from a much larger clone, this may be a read error. V usage is TRBV28 and J usage is TRBJ2-7; 7 bases agree with TRBD1. The ends lost 7 bases at V and 6 bases at J; junction bases unmatched: 12. Germline CDR1 and CDR2: MDHEN and SYDVKM. The CDR3 contains 14 residues. The CDR3 region is CASNLRQGVAEQYF. In nucleotides, the CDR3 is TGTGCCAGCAATTTGAGACAGGGTGTCGCCGAGCAGTACTTC. Full variable domain (missing parts from reference TRBV28 and TRBJ2-7): DVKVTQSSRYLVKRTGEKVFLECVQDMDHENMFWYRQDPGLGLRLIYFSYDVKMKEKGDIPEGYSVSREKKERFSLILESASTNQTSMYLCASNLRQGVAEQYFGPGTRLTVT.

This chain uses TRBV6-4 with TRBJ2-1; the D gene is possibly TRBD2 (6 bases). This CDR3 has 14 amino acids. Looked up from germline, CDR1 is MRHNA and CDR2 is SNTAGT. V was trimmed by 2 bases and J by 8 bases, leaving 13 bases between them. The CDR3 reads CASSDGAGMDEQFF. CDR3 in DNA: TGTGCCAGCAGTGACGGGGCGGGGATGGATGAGCAGTTCTTC.

The rearrangement uses TRBV11-2 and TRBJ1-1; no firm D call. The CDR3 has 12 amino acids. Germline V gene sequence: CDR1 SGHAT, CDR2 FQNNGV. For the CDR3, the DNA is TGTGCTAGTCAGTTTCCGAACACTGAAGCTTTCTTT. Its protein is CASQFPNTEAFF.

In the case of this clonotype: One junction end disagrees with the germline gene, perhaps due to a read error. The gene calls are TRBV4-2 and TRBJ2-7; TRBD2 agrees at 10 bases. CDR3 length: 15 residues. From germline, CDR1 is LGHNA and CDR2 YNFKEQ. Here the CDR3 DNA reads TGTACCAGCAGCCTGGTACTAGCGGGAACCAACGAGCAGTACTTC. It translates to CTSSLVLAGTNEQYF.

In regard to this clonotype: The CDR3 does not close with the conserved phenylalanine or tryptophan, likely indicating a read error. No DNA is shown, since the ends of the CDR3 on it are uncertain; the CDR3 is the one TCRdb lists. V gene TRBV6-5 combines with J gene TRBJ2-1; the D call TRBD2 from the table was never checked on the DNA. The CDR3 sequence runs 16 residues, both termini included. Germline assignment: CDR1 MNHEY and CDR2 SVGAGI. CDR3 region: CASSYRPAVDYNEQLL.

About this clonotype: The junction does not match germline at one end; this may be a read error. This chain links TRBV4-1 with TRBJ2-5; D may correspond to TRBD1 or TRBD2 (6 bases each). CDR1 and CDR2 (germline): MGHRA, YSYEKL. The CDR3 is made up of 16 amino acids. The CDR3 DNA is TGCGCCAGCAGCCAAGGGCCCGGGGGCTCTTGGGAGACACAGCACTTC. Protein sequence: CASSQGPGGSWETQHF.

This clonotype was seen only a few times. Being one base from a much bigger clone, this may be a read error. The chain carries TRBV5-4 and TRBJ1-6; D gene unclear. V was trimmed by 2 bases and J by 4 bases, leaving 13 bases between them. Germline V lookup: CDR1 SGHNT, CDR2 YYREEE (reference sequence). The CDR3 contains 16 residues. The CDR3 DNA reads TGTGCCAGCAGCTTCGAGTCCCACACTTATAATTCACCCCTCCACTTT. This sequence encodes CASSFESHTYNSPLHF.

The chain carries TRBV4-1 and TRBJ1-4; D remains unclear. V gave up 9 bases and J gave up 3 bases, with 20 bases separating them. The CDR3 extends over 16 amino acids. Germline V gene data show CDR1 as MGHRA and CDR2 as YSYEKL. CDR3 region: CASNQDHGPPNEKLFF. The CDR3 nucleotides read TGCGCCAGTAACCAAGATCACGGGCCCCCTAATGAAAAACTGTTTTTT.

In the case of this clonotype: Given a much more abundant clone one base away, this may be a read error. The V gene is TRBV6-5, the J gene TRBJ2-7; either TRBD1 or TRBD2 may fit D (5 bases each). The CDR3 sequence is 15 residues long. Germline CDR1 MNHEY, CDR2 SVGAGI. The CDR3 sequence: CANSQAGTAMGEQYF. The CDR3 bases are TGTGCCAACAGTCAGGCCGGGACCGCCATGGGCGAGCAGTACTTC.

In nucleotides, the CDR3 is TGTGCCAGTAGTATCGGAACAGGGGAGGCAAATGAGCAGTTCTTC. It translates to CASSIGTGEANEQFF. The chain carries TRBV19 and TRBJ2-1; a possible D gene is TRBD1 (7 bases). Germline CDR1 reads LNHDA; CDR2 reads SQIVND (reference sequence). The CDR3 runs 15 residues. Trimming took 3 bases from V and 7 from J, leaving 16 bases between them.

On this clonotype itself: Germline is not matched at one junction end, which may reflect a read error. The chain has TRBV11-1 and TRBJ1-1; D remains ambiguous. Germline V gene data show CDR1 as SGHAT and CDR2 as FQDESV (reference sequence). This CDR3 has 14 residues. The CDR3 DNA reads as TGTGCCTGCAGCTTAGGCAGGTGGAGCACTGAAACTTTCTTT. Protein sequence: CACSLGRWSTETFF.

A word on this clonotype: A clone one base away is much larger, so this may be a read error. The V and J genes are TRBV28 and TRBJ2-1; tentatively, D is TRBD2 (6 bases). The germline gives CDR1 MDHEN, CDR2 SYDVKM. V was cut by 1 base and J by 6 bases, with 13 bases left in between. The CDR3 length is 15 residues. The CDR3 region is CASSLLGWRVNEQFF. The CDR3 DNA follows: TGTGCCAGCAGTTTATTAGGATGGAGGGTCAATGAGCAGTTCTTC.

A word on this clonotype: Compared with germline, one end of the junction differs, possibly owing to a read error. This chain uses TRBV6-5 with TRBJ1-1; a weak D match, TRBD1 (5 bases). This CDR3 spans 11 amino acids. From germline, CDR1 is MNHEY and CDR2 SVGAGI. CDR3 in amino acids: CASTYGTEASF. CDR3 nucleotides: TGTGCCAGCACTTACGGGACCGAAGCTTCCTTT.

By proportion, this clonotype is medium-sized. This chain links TRBV11-2 with TRBJ2-1, with 7 bases lining up with TRBD1. Germline lookup yields CDR1 SGHAT and CDR2 FQNNGV. The J segment lost 5 bases and the V segment lost 7 bases, leaving 5 bases of the junction unmatched. The CDR3 is 13 residues long. CDR3 in amino acids: CASTWDRDNEQFF. The CDR3 DNA reads TGTGCCAGCACCTGGGACAGAGACAATGAGCAGTTCTTC. Combining the CDR3 with reference TRBV11-2 and TRBJ2-1 gives the whole variable domain EAGVAQSPRYKIIEKRQSVAFWCNPISGHATLYWYQQILGQGPKLLIQFQNNGVVDDSQLPKDRFSAERLKGVDSTLKIQPAKLEDSAVYLCASTWDRDNEQFFGPGTRLTVL.

Notes on this clonotype: One end of the junction is discordant with germline, which a read error may explain. The gene calls are TRBV12-3 or TRBV12-4 and TRBJ1-1, with D perhaps TRBD1 (6 bases). The CDR3 runs to 15 residues. The CDR3 sequence: CVSSRSDRLNTEAFF. CDR3 coding DNA: TGTGTCAGCAGTCGCTCGGACAGACTGAACACAGAGGCTTTCTTT.

The CDR3 nucleotides are TGTGCCAGTAGTCAGAACACAGATACGCAGTATTTT. It translates to CASSQNTDTQYF. This chain connects TRBV19 to TRBJ2-3; the D is unclear. V dropped 5 bases and J dropped 2 bases, with 5 bases sitting between them. This CDR3 is built from 12 residues. In germline, CDR1 is LNHDA, CDR2 SQIVND (reference sequence).

Notes on this clonotype: At one of its ends the junction is not consistent with the germline gene, which may arise from a read error. This chain connects TRBV28 to TRBJ2-6; D remains ambiguous. Per the germline V gene, CDR1 is MDHEN and CDR2 is SYDVKM. This CDR3 spans 15 amino acids. For the CDR3, the DNA is TGTGCCAGCACGGCACCGCTTTCTGGGACCAACGTCCTGACTTTC. Translating it yields CASTAPLSGTNVLTF. The variable domain in full, with the rest retrieved from reference TRBV28 and TRBJ2-6, is DVKVTQSSRYLVKRTGEKVFLECVQDMDHENMFWYRQDPGLGLRLIYFSYDVKMKEKGDIPEGYSVSREKKERFSLILESASTNQTSMYLCASTAPLSGTNVLTFGAGSRLTVL.

The V call is TRBV29-1, the J call TRBJ1-5, with 7 bases fitting TRBD1. Trimming cost V 6 bases and J 0 bases; bases outside gene matches: 8. CDR1 SQVTM and CDR2 ANQGSEA come from the germline V gene. The CDR3 totals 15 residues. CDR3 coding DNA: TGCAGCGTGGACACAGGGGCAGGTAGCAATCAGCCCCAGCATTTT. It is translated as CSVDTGAGSNQPQHF.

In regard to this clonotype: Since no conserved phenylalanine or tryptophan closes the CDR3, a read error is the likely cause. J is TRBJ2-3 and V is TRBV6-6; D gene uncertain. CDR3 size: 16 residues. Per the germline V gene, CDR1 is MNHNY and CDR2 is SVGAGI (reference sequence). V lost 0 bases, J lost 2 bases, and 12 bases lay in between. The CDR3 loop reads CASSYSIRNATDTQYL. The CDR3 DNA reads TGTGCCAGCAGTTACTCGATTCGGAATGCCACAGATACGCAGTATTTA.

In the case of this clonotype: This sequence may be a read error, since a much larger clone differs from it by one base. The chain is built from TRBV14 and TRBJ2-7, with TRBD2 identical over 9 bases. V dropped 2 bases and J dropped 1; count of bases not matched to a gene: 3. This CDR3 spans 15 amino acids. Germline V gene data show CDR1 as SGHDN and CDR2 as FVKESK. CDR3 nucleotides: TGTGCCAGCAGCCAATGCGGGAGGGGATCCTACGAGCAGTACTTC. It yields the protein CASSQCGRGSYEQYF. The variable domain in full, with the rest retrieved from reference TRBV14 and TRBJ2-7, is EAGVTQFPSHSVIEKGQTVTLRCDPISGHDNLYWYRRVMGKEIKFLLHFVKESKQDESGMPNNRFLAERTGGTYSTLKVQPAELEDSGVYFCASSQCGRGSYEQYFGPGTRLTVT.

This clonotype appeared a few times. The rearrangement uses TRBV7-9 and TRBJ2-1, with 11 bases aligning to TRBD1. CDR3 length equals 15 residues. With 5 bases clipped from V and 8 bases from J, the junction kept 8 bases outside the gene matches. Germline V gene data show CDR1 as SEHNR and CDR2 as FQNEAQ (reference sequence). The CDR3 here is CASSQDRGREDEQFF. DNA for the CDR3: TGTGCCAGCAGCCAGGACAGGGGGCGCGAGGATGAGCAGTTCTTC. Complete variable domain (other parts from reference TRBV7-9 and TRBJ2-1): DTGVSQNPRHKITKRGQNVTFRCDPISEHNRLYWYRQTLGQGPEFLTYFQNEAQLEKSRLLSDRFSAERPKGSFSTLEIQRTEQGDSAMYLCASSQDRGREDEQFFGPGTRLTVL.

This clonotype was seen a single time. This may stem from a read error, because a much larger clone lies one nucleotide away. The V gene is TRBV5-1, the J gene TRBJ2-3; D remains unclear. The CDR3 runs to 12 residues. Germline values: CDR1 SGHRS, CDR2 YFSETQ. CDR3 sequence: CASSPPSHTQCF. CDR3 DNA: TGCGCCAGCAGCCCGCCGAGCCATACGCAGTGTTTT.

The table lists this clonotype with many counts. The gene calls are TRBV5-1 and TRBJ2-1; TRBD2 agrees at 9 bases. The germline V gene has CDR1 SGHRS and CDR2 YFSETQ. The CDR3 consists of 17 residues. Trimming took 1 base from V and 7 from J; bases not matched to a gene: 12. This chain's CDR3 is CASSLIPPSGTLNEQFF. The CDR3 DNA reads TGCGCCAGCAGCTTGATTCCGCCTAGCGGGACCCTTAATGAGCAGTTCTTC.

The rearrangement joins TRBV4-1 to TRBJ1-5, with 8 nucleotides matching TRBD1. Gene TRBJ2-3 matches the end of the DNA better, so the J call may be wrong. This CDR3 comprises 16 residues. Germline assignment: CDR1 MGHRA and CDR2 YSYEKL. CDR3 region: CASSRRTGYSNQPQYF. The CDR3 nucleotides are TGCGCCAGCAGCCGGCGGACAGGGTATAGCAATCAGCCCCAGTATTTT.

The chain employs TRBV5-1 and TRBJ2-4; possible D gene TRBD1, 6 bases. There are 17 residues in the CDR3. Germline CDR1 and CDR2: SGHRS and YFSETQ. The V gene lost 8 bases and the J gene lost 8 bases, with 29 bases spanning the gap. The CDR3 region is CASILSRYQGIGDIQYF. The DNA for the CDR3 is TGCGCCAGTATCTTGTCCCGCTACCAGGGGATTGGGGACATTCAGTACTTC.

V gene TRBV28 combines with J gene TRBJ2-3, with unresolved D. V was trimmed by 8 bases and J by 3 bases, leaving 18 bases between them. The CDR3 has 15 amino acids. Per the germline V gene, CDR1 is MDHEN and CDR2 is SYDVKM. The CDR3 is CASHPPGGSTDTQYF. The CDR3 region has the DNA TGTGCCAGCCATCCCCCGGGTGGAAGTACAGATACGCAGTATTTT. Looking up the rest from reference TRBV28 and TRBJ2-3 gives the full variable domain: DVKVTQSSRYLVKRTGEKVFLECVQDMDHENMFWYRQDPGLGLRLIYFSYDVKMKEKGDIPEGYSVSREKKERFSLILESASTNQTSMYLCASHPPGGSTDTQYFGPGTRLTVL.

Worth noting for this clonotype: This may be a read error, as it is one base from a much larger clone. This CDR3 fails to terminate in the conserved phenylalanine or tryptophan, so it likely reflects a read error. The chain joins TRBV10-3 to TRBJ1-3; a weak D match, TRBD1 (5 bases). V lost 6 bases, J lost 1 base, and 10 bases lay in between. Germline V gene lookup returns CDR1 ENHRY and CDR2 SYGVKD. The CDR3 is 14 amino acids. The CDR3, as DNA: TGTGCCATCAGGGACACAGGATCTGGAAACACCATATATTAT. Its protein product is CAIRDTGSGNTIYY.